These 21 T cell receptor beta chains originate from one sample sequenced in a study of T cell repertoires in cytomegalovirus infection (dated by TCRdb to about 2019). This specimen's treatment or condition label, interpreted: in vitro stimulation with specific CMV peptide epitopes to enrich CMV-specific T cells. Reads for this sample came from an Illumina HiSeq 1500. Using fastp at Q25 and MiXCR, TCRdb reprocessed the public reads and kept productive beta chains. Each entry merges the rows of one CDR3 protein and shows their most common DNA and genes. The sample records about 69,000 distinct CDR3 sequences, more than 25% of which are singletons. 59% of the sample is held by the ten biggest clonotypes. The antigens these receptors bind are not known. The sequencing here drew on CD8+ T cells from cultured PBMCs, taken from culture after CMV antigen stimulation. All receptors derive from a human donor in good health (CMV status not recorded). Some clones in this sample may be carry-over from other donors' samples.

The DNA of the CDR3 is TGTGCCAGCACCTCGACGGGTGAAGCTTTCTTT. Amino acids: CASTSTGEAFF. The chain has TRBV6-1 and TRBJ1-1; D unclear. The CDR3 runs 11 residues. Germline V lookup: CDR1 MNHNS, CDR2 SASEGT. The V end lost 7 bases, the J end lost 7 bases, and 10 bases lay between the germline ends.

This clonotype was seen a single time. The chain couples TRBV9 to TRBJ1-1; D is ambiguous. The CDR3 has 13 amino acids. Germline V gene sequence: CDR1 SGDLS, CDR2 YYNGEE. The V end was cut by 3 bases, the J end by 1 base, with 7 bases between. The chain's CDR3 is CASSARQNTEAFF. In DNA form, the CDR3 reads TGTGCCAGCAGCGCCAGACAGAACACTGAAGCTTTCTTT.

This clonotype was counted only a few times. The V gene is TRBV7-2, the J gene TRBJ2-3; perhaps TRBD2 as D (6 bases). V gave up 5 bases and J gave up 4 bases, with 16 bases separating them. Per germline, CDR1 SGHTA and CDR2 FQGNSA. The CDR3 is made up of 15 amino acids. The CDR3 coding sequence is TGTGCCAGCAGCCGAGAACTAGCTTTGTCAGATACGCAGTATTTT. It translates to CASSRELALSDTQYF.

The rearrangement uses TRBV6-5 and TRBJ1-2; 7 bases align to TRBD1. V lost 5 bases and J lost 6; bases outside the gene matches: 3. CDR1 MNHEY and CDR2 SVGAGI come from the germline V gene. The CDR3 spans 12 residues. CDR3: CASSHTGDGYTF. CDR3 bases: TGTGCCAGCAGTCATACAGGGGATGGCTACACCTTC.

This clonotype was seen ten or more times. The CDR3 reads CASSLGGTALGYTF. CDR3 DNA sequence: TGTGCCAGCAGCTTAGGAGGGACGGCGTTAGGCTACACCTTC. This sequence joins TRBV7-9 and TRBJ1-2, with D perhaps matching TRBD1 (5 bases). The germline gives CDR1 SEHNR, CDR2 FQNEAQ (reference sequence). Trimming took 1 base from V and 8 from J, leaving 14 bases between them. This CDR3 is built from 14 residues.

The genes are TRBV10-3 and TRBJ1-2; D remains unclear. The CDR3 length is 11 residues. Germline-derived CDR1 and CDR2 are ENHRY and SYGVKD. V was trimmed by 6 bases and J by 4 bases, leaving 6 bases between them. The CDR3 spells CAIRDPYGYTF. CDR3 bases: TGTGCCATCAGGGACCCCTATGGCTACACCTTC.

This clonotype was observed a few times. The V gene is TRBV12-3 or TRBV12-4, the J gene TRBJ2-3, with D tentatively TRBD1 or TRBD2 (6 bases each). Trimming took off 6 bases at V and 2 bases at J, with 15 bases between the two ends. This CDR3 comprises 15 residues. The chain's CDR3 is CASSPPRGVTDTQYF. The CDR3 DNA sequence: TGTGCCAGCAGCCCCCCGAGGGGGGTCACAGATACGCAGTATTTT.

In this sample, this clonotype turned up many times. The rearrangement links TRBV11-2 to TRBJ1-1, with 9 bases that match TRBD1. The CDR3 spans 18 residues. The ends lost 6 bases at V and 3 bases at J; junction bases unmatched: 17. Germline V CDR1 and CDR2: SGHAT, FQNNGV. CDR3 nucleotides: TGTGCCAGCAGATGGTCCGGGTTTGGGACAGGGAGTTACACTGAAGCTTTCTTT. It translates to CASRWSGFGTGSYTEAFF.

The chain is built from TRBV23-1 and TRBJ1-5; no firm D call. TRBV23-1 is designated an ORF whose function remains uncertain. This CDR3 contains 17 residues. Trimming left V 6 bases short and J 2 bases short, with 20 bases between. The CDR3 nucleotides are TGCGCCAGCAGCCCTCCGTCTCCTATTCGGGGCAATCAGCCCCAGCATTTT. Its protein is CASSPPSPIRGNQPQHF.

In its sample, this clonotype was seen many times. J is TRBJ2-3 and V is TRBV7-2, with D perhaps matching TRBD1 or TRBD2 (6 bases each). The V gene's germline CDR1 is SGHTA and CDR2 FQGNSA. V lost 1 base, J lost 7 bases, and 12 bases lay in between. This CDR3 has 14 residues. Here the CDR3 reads CASSLGRGLNTQYF. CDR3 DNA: TGTGCCAGCAGCTTAGGACGGGGGCTGAATACGCAGTATTTT.

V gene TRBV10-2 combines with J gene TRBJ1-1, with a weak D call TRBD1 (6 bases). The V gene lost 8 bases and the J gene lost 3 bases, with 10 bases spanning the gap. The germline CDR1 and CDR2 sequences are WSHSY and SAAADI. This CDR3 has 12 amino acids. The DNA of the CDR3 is TGCGCCAGCGAACAGGGAGACACTGAAGCTTTCTTT. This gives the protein CASEQGDTEAFF.

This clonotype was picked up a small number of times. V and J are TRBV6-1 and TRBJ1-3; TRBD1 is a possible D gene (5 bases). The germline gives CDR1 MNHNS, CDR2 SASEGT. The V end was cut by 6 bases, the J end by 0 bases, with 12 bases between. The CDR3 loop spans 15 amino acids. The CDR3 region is CASRPQVFSGNTIYF. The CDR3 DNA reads TGTGCCAGCAGACCACAGGTTTTCTCTGGAAACACCATATATTTT.

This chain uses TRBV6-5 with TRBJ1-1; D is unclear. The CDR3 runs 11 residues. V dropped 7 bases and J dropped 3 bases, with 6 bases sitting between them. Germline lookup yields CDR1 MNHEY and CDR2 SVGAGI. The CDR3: CASKRDTEAFF. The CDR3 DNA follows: TGTGCCAGCAAACGAGACACTGAAGCTTTCTTT.

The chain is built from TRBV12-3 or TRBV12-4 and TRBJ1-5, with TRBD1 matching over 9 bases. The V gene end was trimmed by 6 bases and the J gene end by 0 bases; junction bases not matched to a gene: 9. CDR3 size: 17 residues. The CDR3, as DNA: TGTGCCAGCAGCCCATCGACAGGGGGGTATAGCAATCAGCCCCAGCATTTT. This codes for CASSPSTGGYSNQPQHF.

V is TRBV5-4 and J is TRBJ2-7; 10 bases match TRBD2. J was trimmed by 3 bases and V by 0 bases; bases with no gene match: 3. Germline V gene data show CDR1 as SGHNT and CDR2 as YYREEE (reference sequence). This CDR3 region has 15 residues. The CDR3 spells CASSLGGTSVYEQYF. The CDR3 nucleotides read TGTGCCAGCAGCTTGGGTGGGACTAGCGTCTACGAGCAGTACTTC.

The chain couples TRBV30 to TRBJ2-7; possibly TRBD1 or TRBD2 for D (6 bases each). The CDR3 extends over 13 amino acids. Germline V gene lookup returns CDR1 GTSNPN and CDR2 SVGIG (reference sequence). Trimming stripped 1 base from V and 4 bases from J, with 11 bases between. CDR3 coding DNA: TGTGCCTGGAGTGGAGGGGGAGGTTACGAGCAGTACTTC. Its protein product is CAWSGGGGYEQYF. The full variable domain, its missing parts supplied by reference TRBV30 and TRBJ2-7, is SQTIHQWPATLVQPVGSPLSLECTVEGTSNPNLYWYRQAAGRGLQLLFYSVGIGQISSEVPQNLSASRPQDRQFILSSKKLLLSDSGFYLCAWSGGGGYEQYFGPGTRLTVT.

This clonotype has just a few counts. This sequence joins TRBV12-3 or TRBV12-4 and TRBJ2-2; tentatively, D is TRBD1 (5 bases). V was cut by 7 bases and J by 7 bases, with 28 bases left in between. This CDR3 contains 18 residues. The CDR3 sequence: CASTPSPWGRVKDGELFF. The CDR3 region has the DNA TGTGCCAGCACCCCCTCGCCTTGGGGCAGGGTAAAGGACGGGGAGCTGTTTTTT.

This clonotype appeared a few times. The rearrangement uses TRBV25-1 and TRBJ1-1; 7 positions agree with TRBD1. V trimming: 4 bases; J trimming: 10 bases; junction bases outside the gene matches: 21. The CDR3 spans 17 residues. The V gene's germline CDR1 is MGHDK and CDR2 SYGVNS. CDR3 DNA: TGTGCCAGCAGTGTATTGAGTGGGGACAGCCGTGAATTAGTAGCTTTCTTT. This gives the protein CASSVLSGDSRELVAFF.

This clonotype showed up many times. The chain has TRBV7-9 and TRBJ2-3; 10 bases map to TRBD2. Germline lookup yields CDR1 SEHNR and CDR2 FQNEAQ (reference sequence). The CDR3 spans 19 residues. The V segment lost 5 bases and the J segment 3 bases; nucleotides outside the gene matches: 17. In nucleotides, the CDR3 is TGTGCCAGCAGCCCAGAAGAAGCGGGGGGGCCAAGTCGAACAGATACGCAGTATTTT. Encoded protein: CASSPEEAGGPSRTDTQYF.

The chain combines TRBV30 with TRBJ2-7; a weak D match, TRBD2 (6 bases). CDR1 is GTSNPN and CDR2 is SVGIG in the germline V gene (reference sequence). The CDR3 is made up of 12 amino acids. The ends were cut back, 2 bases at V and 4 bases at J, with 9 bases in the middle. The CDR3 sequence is CAWSLGGYEQYF. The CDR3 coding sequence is TGTGCCTGGAGTCTCGGGGGTTACGAGCAGTACTTC.

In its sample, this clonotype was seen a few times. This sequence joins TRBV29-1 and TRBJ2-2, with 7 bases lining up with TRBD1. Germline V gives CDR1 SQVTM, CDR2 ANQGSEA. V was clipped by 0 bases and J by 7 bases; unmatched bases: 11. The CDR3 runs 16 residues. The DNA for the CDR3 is TGCAGCGTTGAAGAGGTATCTACAGGGGCAGGCGGGGAGCTGTTTTTT. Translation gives CSVEEVSTGAGGELFF.